Listed here is a single T cell receptor (beta chain). This clone was recorded a few times. It has no known antigen specificity. Base quality data are lacking; no much larger clone is found one base away. This specimen comes from a study of beta chain features in type 1 diabetes (dated by TCRdb to the late 2010s). Turning to the overall study: Patients and healthy donors did not differ in mean age, gender distribution, total cell number or subset yield. A total of roughly 100 million sorted cells were examined across all samples, and the number of cells per subset was strongly correlated with RNA yield. The study compared the TCRB repertoires of sorted circulating CD4+ T cell subsets in recently diagnosed type 1 diabetes patients with those in matched healthy donors. Regulatory and stem cell-like memory subsets were isolated from only 8 patients and about eight healthy donors, whereas naive and central memory subsets came from all 30 or so donors.

Each donor gave one peripheral blood draw, about 110 mL on average, collected into heparinised tubes. Using a panel that included CD45RO, CCR7, CD25, CD127, CD95 and CD27, naive, central memory, regulatory and stem cell-like memory CD4+ T cells were sorted on a BD FACSAria II. Purity was above 95% for every sorted population. PBMCs were separated immediately by Lymphoprep density gradient centrifugation and were stained directly, without being cultured. So that batch effects would be minimized, each experiment stained and sorted samples in pairs, pairing one healthy donor with one patient. Study-wide conclusions, independent of this receptor: Because small numbers of individuals were included in the HLA sub-analyses, any influence of HLA type on TCRB rearrangement was left unresolved. Shorter templates might be favored by PCR, yet because patient and control samples were amplified and corrected together, any such skew would affect both groups equally. Naive, central memory and regulatory TCRB repertoires appeared more similar among patients than among healthy donors. Because cDNA was sequenced instead of genomic DNA, highly expressing activated cells could be over-represented, though the groups showed no difference in activation or CD3 levels. In all four CD4+ subsets, TCRB CDR3 length was moderately but significantly shorter in type 1 diabetes patients. Fewer insertions and more nucleotide deletions at VDJ recombination sites were observed in patients with type 1 diabetes, implying thymic rearrangement abnormalities.

The entire amount of isolated RNA was reverse transcribed using the High Capacity cDNA Reverse Transcription Kit, so the sequenced TCRB transcripts were expressed ones. Naive, central memory and regulatory T cell samples underwent deep immunoSEQ sequencing, averaging around 3.7 million total reads per sample. Sorted cells were lysed in RLT buffer, and RNA was extracted using DNase-treated RNeasy Micro or Mini kits according to cell number. To prevent cross-contamination, every cell subset was processed on its own, while patient and healthy donor samples were processed together. TCRB sequences were amplified from cDNA with the immunoSEQ multiplex PCR, producing 87-bp fragments spanning the CDR3 region. Sequencing of the amplicons was performed on the Illumina HiSeq platform. The original pipeline was this. PCR bias was computationally corrected using synthetic template baselines, reads within Hamming distance 2 were collapsed, and singletons that could not be merged were discarded. Reads were aligned against IMGT to assign V, D and J genes, CDR3 length and insertions or deletions at six rearrangement sites. Within each subset, clonotype counts were normalized to sorted cell number, after which true diversity and Gini coefficients were computed with the tcR R package. Repertoire sharing was quantified using the overlap coefficient calculated on TCRB nucleotide sequences. As a proxy for the pre-selection repertoire, out-of-frame TCRB sequences from naive cells were analyzed. The immuneACCESS repertoire file appears here via TCRdb, limited to in-frame rearrangements. These files lack a portion of the clones; in checked studies, under half of the deficit traces to unresolved V genes, and the cause of the others is not known. D and trimming were read from the DNA, whereas the V and J calls and clone size are those reported in that table. The sample includes about 700,000 clones, with around 15% observed a single time. The ten most abundant clones make up 0.022% of the sample.

The CDR3, cysteine through phenylalanine, is 17 amino acids long. Of all the DNA, just the CDR3 is kept, 51 bases in frame from base 1. V is cut by 0 bases and J by 4 bases, and the space between the germline ends is 18 bases. CDR1 and CDR2 were assigned from the germline V gene (reference sequence) as LNHNV and YYDKDF. This receptor was obtained from a man aged 18-30 years with type 1 diabetes. The sequence joins TRBV15 to TRBJ1-2; tentative D gene TRBD1, with 5 bases matching. Source material: naive CD4+ T cells from blood. Reading the label with the study, this specimen's cell subset or site is: true naive CD4+ T cells. The CDR3: CATSRDTGPSLGYGYTF. The DNA sequence is given as TGTGCCACCAGCAGAGATACAGGTCCCTCGCTAGGCTATGGCTACACCTTC.